The 32 T cell receptor beta chains below were found in one sample sequenced in a study of T-cell memory formation after mild COVID-19 (dated by TCRdb to 2020 to 2023). Library construction relied on 5' RACE. Sequencer: Illumina NovaSeq 6000. Using fastp at Q25 and MiXCR, TCRdb reprocessed the public reads and kept productive beta chains. Identical CDR3 protein sequences are pooled into one entry, listed with their most common genes and DNA. This sample is represented by under 300,000 distinct CDR3 sequences; roughly 10% of them were singletons. Roughly 21% of the sample is in the top ten clones. Sequencing was done on a sample of PBMCs or a T cell subset sorted from them (not recorded which). The origin of the receptors is a man aged 18 to 29 who had mild COVID-19 (a few samples of this study predate the infection). The sample titles of this study are shuffled in the database, so cell type and time point are left out; the donor was told from shared clones.

The chain combines TRBV6-1 with TRBJ2-5; D is undetermined. From germline, CDR1 is MNHNS and CDR2 SASEGT. V was pared by 7 bases and J by 5 bases, with 14 bases between. CDR3 size: 13 residues. CDR3 nucleotides: TGTGCCAGCATAGGTTACCTGGGGGAGACCCAGTACTTC. It translates to CASIGYLGETQYF.

This clonotype was seen a few times. This sequence joins TRBV25-1 and TRBJ2-7; D not certain. From germline, CDR1 is MGHDK and CDR2 SYGVNS. CDR3 length equals 12 residues. The ends were cut back, 4 bases at V and 3 bases at J, with 7 bases in the middle. The CDR3 is CASSGNIYEQYF. CDR3 in DNA: TGTGCCAGCAGTGGAAACATCTACGAGCAGTACTTC.

This rearrangement joins TRBV12-3 or TRBV12-4 to TRBJ2-3, with 9 positions matching TRBD2. The junction had 10 bases not matched to a gene; V was cut back by 5 bases and J by 4 bases. The CDR3 covers 16 residues. The CDR3: CASSPVGGGVADTQYF. DNA of the CDR3: TGTGCCAGCAGTCCGGTTGGCGGGGGGGTCGCAGATACGCAGTATTTT.

V is TRBV28 and J is TRBJ1-5; 9 bases fit TRBD1. This CDR3 has 12 amino acids. Germline V CDR1 and CDR2: MDHEN, SYDVKM. The V segment lost 8 bases and the J segment 7 bases; nucleotides outside the gene matches: 3. The CDR3 loop reads CASDRGSQPQHF. The CDR3 region has the DNA TGTGCCAGCGACAGGGGGTCGCAGCCCCAGCATTTT.

The table lists this clonotype with a few counts. The genes are TRBV4-1 and TRBJ2-1, with TRBD2 matching over 7 bases. Germline V gene data show CDR1 as MGHRA and CDR2 as YSYEKL. The CDR3 has 17 residues. With V trimmed by 1 base and J by 3 bases, 9 bases remained unmatched. The CDR3 nucleotides are TGCGCCAGCAGCCAAGGAGCGGGGAAAGCTATCTACAATGAGCAGTTCTTC. Translation: CASSQGAGKAIYNEQFF.

This clonotype was detected only a few times. The chain employs TRBV27 and TRBJ2-3; D might be TRBD2 (5 bases). V was pared by 5 bases and J by 1 base, with 10 bases between. The CDR3 contains 14 residues. Looked up from germline, CDR1 is MNHEY and CDR2 is SMNVEV (reference sequence). CDR3 protein: CASSPARGTDTQYF. CDR3 coding DNA: TGTGCCAGCAGTCCGGCGAGGGGCACAGATACGCAGTATTTT.

At least ten counts were recorded for this clonotype. The chain recombines TRBV12-3 or TRBV12-4 with TRBJ1-6; perhaps TRBD1 as D (5 bases). The CDR3 length is 14 residues. Trimming took off 10 bases at V and 8 bases at J, with 18 bases between the two ends. DNA of the CDR3: TGTGCCACCAAAAACACCCGGGGGGATTCACCCCTCCACTTT. This translates into CATKNTRGDSPLHF.

V usage is TRBV7-9 and J usage is TRBJ2-3, with TRBD2 identical over 7 bases. This CDR3 contains 15 residues. Germline CDR1 reads SEHNR; CDR2 reads FQNEAQ (reference sequence). V dropped 7 bases and J dropped 3; count of bases not matched to a gene: 10. CDR3 sequence reads: CASTGLDRGTDTQYF. CDR3 nucleotides: TGTGCCAGCACCGGACTAGATCGGGGAACAGATACGCAGTATTTT.

This clonotype has a count of ten or more. The chain links TRBV10-3 to TRBJ2-2; D gene ambiguous. Germline assignment: CDR1 ENHRY and CDR2 SYGVKD. V lost 0 bases and J 2 bases, leaving 4 bases between the germline ends. The CDR3 consists of 14 residues. The CDR3 reads CAISESSNTGELFF. CDR3 nucleotides: TGTGCCATCAGTGAGTCGAGCAACACCGGGGAGCTGTTTTTT.

This chain links TRBV7-6 with TRBJ2-6; D is possibly TRBD2 (6 bases). This CDR3 has 15 residues. V lost 4 bases and J lost 4, with 11 bases in between. Germline V gene sequence: CDR1 SGHVS, CDR2 FNYEAQ. CDR3: CASSSGTPGANVLTF. DNA of the CDR3: TGTGCCAGCAGCTCCGGGACTCCCGGGGCCAACGTCCTGACTTTC.

This clonotype was counted a few times. V gene TRBV3-1 combines with J gene TRBJ1-1; TRBD1 might be the D (6 bases). V lost 5 bases and J lost 2, with 12 bases in between. CDR1 and CDR2 from the germline V gene are LGHDT and YNNKEL (reference sequence). This CDR3 has 14 residues. CDR3 region: CASSFRGINTEAFF. CDR3 DNA sequence: TGTGCCAGCAGCTTCAGGGGCATAAACACTGAAGCTTTCTTT.

The V and J genes are TRBV29-1 and TRBJ2-3; D possibly corresponds to TRBD1 (5 bases). The CDR3 spans 14 residues. The germline gives CDR1 SQVTM, CDR2 ANQGSEA. V shed 4 bases and J shed 0 bases, with 11 bases lying between them. CDR3 sequence: CSVVPPGSTDTQYF. The CDR3 DNA reads TGCAGCGTTGTTCCACCAGGGAGCACAGATACGCAGTATTTT.

The V and J genes are TRBV7-3 and TRBJ2-1; no firm D call. The ends were cut back, 5 bases at V and 2 bases at J, with 10 bases in the middle. The CDR3 covers 14 residues. Looked up from germline, CDR1 is SGHTA and CDR2 is FQGTGA. CDR3 coding DNA: TGTGCCAGCAGCCCCAGAAACACCTACAATGAGCAGTTCTTC. Translated, it gives CASSPRNTYNEQFF.

The chain is built from TRBV4-2 and TRBJ1-2; TRBD1 might be the D (6 bases). Germline assignment: CDR1 LGHNA and CDR2 YNFKEQ. The CDR3 has 11 residues. The V end was cut by 3 bases, the J end by 14 bases, with 13 bases between. The CDR3 is CASSQGHPPTF. The CDR3 DNA reads TGTGCCAGCAGCCAGGGACACCCGCCTACCTTC.

The chain employs TRBV11-2 and TRBJ2-7; D perhaps matches TRBD2 (5 bases). In germline, CDR1 is SGHAT, CDR2 FQNNGV. The V gene lost 1 base and the J gene lost 4 bases, with 11 bases spanning the gap. This CDR3 is 14 amino acids long. In DNA form, the CDR3 reads TGTGCCAGCAGCTTAGCGGGGTCTCTGTACGAGCAGTACGTC. Its protein is CASSLAGSLYEQYV.

Ten or more counts support this clonotype. This chain joins TRBV5-1 and TRBJ2-3; 11 nucleotides match TRBD1. The CDR3 loop spans 16 amino acids. J lost 8 bases, V lost 3 bases, and 11 bases had no gene match. The germline V gene has CDR1 SGHRS and CDR2 YFSETQ. CDR3 bases: TGCGCCAGCAGCTCCGCGGACAGGGGGCTGGCTGGTACGCAGTATTTT. This encodes CASSSADRGLAGTQYF.

This clonotype was seen just once. The rearrangement links TRBV6-5 to TRBJ1-5, with TRBD1 matching over 7 bases. Germline V gene data show CDR1 as MNHEY and CDR2 as SVGAGI. The ends lost 6 bases at V and 0 bases at J; junction bases unmatched: 11. The CDR3 loop spans 17 amino acids. The CDR3 sequence: CASSSRTGHYSNQPQHF. The CDR3 DNA reads as TGTGCCAGCAGCTCCAGGACAGGACATTATAGCAATCAGCCCCAGCATTTT.

This clonotype was detected only a few times. The chain couples TRBV11-2 to TRBJ2-3; no clear D gene. Trimming cost V 2 bases and J 0 bases, with 6 bases left between them. Germline V lookup: CDR1 SGHAT, CDR2 FQNNGV. CDR3 length: 14 residues. The chain's CDR3 is CASSLKQSTDTQYF. The DNA of the CDR3 is TGTGCCAGCAGCTTAAAGCAGAGCACAGATACGCAGTATTTT. Looking up the rest from reference TRBV11-2 and TRBJ2-3 gives the full variable domain: EAGVAQSPRYKIIEKRQSVAFWCNPISGHATLYWYQQILGQGPKLLIQFQNNGVVDDSQLPKDRFSAERLKGVDSTLKIQPAKLEDSAVYLCASSLKQSTDTQYFGPGTRLTVL.

The table lists this clonotype with a few counts. The chain uses TRBV3-1 and TRBJ2-1; TRBD2 is a possible D gene (5 bases). Germline CDR1 LGHDT, CDR2 YNNKEL (reference sequence). Trimming shortened V by 0 bases and J by 10 bases, and 13 bases separated the two germline ends. The CDR3 length is 14 residues. CDR3 coding DNA: TGTGCCAGCAGCCAAGATCGGGCCAGCGGAGAGCAGTTCTTC. Protein sequence: CASSQDRASGEQFF.

This clonotype was picked up many times. The V call is TRBV7-6, the J call TRBJ2-2; D is unclear. The CDR3 length is 14 residues. V lost 5 bases, J lost 6 bases, and 13 bases lay in between. Germline lookup yields CDR1 SGHVS and CDR2 FNYEAQ. CDR3 bases: TGTGCCAGCAGCCCACCTTCGGCCGCCGGGGAGCTGTTTTTT. This sequence encodes CASSPPSAAGELFF.

This clonotype was counted only a few times. The chain recombines TRBV5-1 with TRBJ1-1; TRBD1 agrees at 8 bases. The V gene end was trimmed by 0 bases and the J gene end by 4 bases; junction bases not matched to a gene: 8. Looked up from germline, CDR1 is SGHRS and CDR2 is YFSETQ. The CDR3 is 16 residues long. The CDR3: CASSLGTGLKGTEAFF. Written as DNA, the CDR3 is TGCGCCAGCAGCTTGGGGACAGGGCTTAAGGGCACTGAAGCTTTCTTT. Drawing the rest from reference TRBV5-1 and TRBJ1-1, the complete variable domain is KAGVTQTPRYLIKTRGQQVTLSCSPISGHRSVSWYQQTPGQGLQFLFEYFSETQRNKGNFPGRFSGRQFSNSRSEMNVSTLELGDSALYLCASSLGTGLKGTEAFFGQGTRLTVV.

This clonotype was observed at least ten times. At one boundary the junction diverges from the germline segment, which might be a read error. The V call is TRBV5-1, the J call TRBJ2-5; D is undetermined. Germline assignment: CDR1 SGHRS and CDR2 YFSETQ. The CDR3 spans 13 residues. The CDR3 loop reads CASSLNSQETQYF. The CDR3 DNA follows: TGTGCCAGCAGTTTAAACAGTCAAGAGACCCAGTACTTC.

This clonotype was found a few times. The chain carries TRBV7-3 and TRBJ2-2; weak D call: TRBD1 (5 bases). V was shortened by 6 bases and J by 4 bases, with 9 bases between the two germline ends. The CDR3 runs 13 residues. From germline, CDR1 is SGHTA and CDR2 FQGTGA. The CDR3 here is CASRQGATGELFF. CDR3 nucleotide sequence: TGTGCCAGCAGGCAAGGGGCCACCGGGGAGCTGTTTTTT.

The J gene is TRBJ2-7, the V gene TRBV5-4, with unresolved D. CDR1 is SGHNT, CDR2 YYREEE, per germline (reference sequence). The CDR3 length is 14 residues. The germline V and J ends were trimmed by 4 bases and 0 bases, with 11 bases remaining between them. CDR3 coding DNA: TGTGCCAGCAGCATGGACCGGATCTCCTACGAGCAGTACTTC. Its protein product is CASSMDRISYEQYF.

Only a few counts were recorded for this clonotype. This rearrangement joins TRBV6-4 to TRBJ2-3; a weak D match, TRBD2 (7 bases). CDR1 and CDR2 (germline): MRHNA, SNTAGT. The CDR3 has 15 amino acids. V lost 2 bases and J lost 7, with 16 bases in between. The CDR3 is CASSDVGGARNTQYF. The DNA for the CDR3 is TGTGCCAGCAGTGACGTTGGGGGGGCAAGGAATACGCAGTATTTT.

This clonotype has a handful of counts. The gene calls are TRBV20-1 and TRBJ1-2; D unclear. CDR1 is DFQATT and CDR2 is SNEGSKA in the germline V gene (reference sequence). Trimming stripped 5 bases from V and 4 bases from J, with 14 bases between. This CDR3 has 13 residues. The CDR3 bases are TGCAGTGCTGAAGTTCGGGAAGGCTATGGCTACACCTTC. Its protein is CSAEVREGYGYTF.

The J gene is TRBJ2-7, the V gene TRBV7-2, with D perhaps matching TRBD1 or TRBD2 (5 bases each). Between the trimmed V and J ends, which lost 1 base and 7 bases, there was a span of 11 bases. The CDR3 is 13 amino acids. Germline V lookup: CDR1 SGHTA, CDR2 FQGNSA. CDR3 region: CASSLEWGIEQYV. CDR3 sequence (DNA): TGTGCCAGCAGCTTAGAATGGGGGATAGAGCAGTACGTC.

The sample holds many counts of this clonotype. Its ends do not fully match the called genes, so a read error is possible. This chain connects TRBV7-7 to TRBJ2-5; 8 bases agree with TRBD2. This CDR3 region has 15 residues. Germline assignment: CDR1 SSHAT and CDR2 FNYEAQ (reference sequence). The CDR3 nucleotides read TGTGCTAGCAGCCGGGGGGGGACGTACCAAGAGACCCAGTACTTC. Its translation: CASSRGGTYQETQYF.

The sample holds a few counts of this clonotype. The chain recombines TRBV7-2 with TRBJ1-6; D remains ambiguous. Trimming removed 1 base at V and 8 bases at J, with 6 bases between. Looked up from germline, CDR1 is SGHTA and CDR2 is FQGNSA. The CDR3 consists of 13 residues. CDR3 sequence reads: CASSLVWDSPLHF. In DNA, the CDR3 is TGTGCCAGCAGCTTAGTATGGGATTCACCCCTCCACTTT.

This clonotype was recorded a few times. The chain uses TRBV6-2 or TRBV6-3 and TRBJ2-2; D is uncertain. Looked up from germline, CDR1 is MNHEY and CDR2 is SVGEGT. The CDR3 contains 11 residues. Trimming shortened V by 3 bases and J by 8 bases, and 4 bases separated the two germline ends. The CDR3 nucleotides are TGTGCCAGCAGTTATGGTGGGGAGCTGTTTTTT. Residues: CASSYGGELFF.

The V call is TRBV10-3, the J call TRBJ1-1, with D possibly matching TRBD1 (5 bases). The germline V gene encodes CDR1 ENHRY and CDR2 SYGVKD. The CDR3 totals 15 residues. V lost 0 bases and J 4 bases, leaving 12 bases between the germline ends. The CDR3 loop is CAISESAGSGTEAFF. Written as DNA, the CDR3 is TGTGCCATCAGTGAGTCAGCAGGGTCGGGCACTGAAGCTTTCTTT.

CDR3: CASSPQTSSTDTQYF. CDR3 sequence (DNA): TGTGCCAGCTCACCACAGACTTCTAGCACAGATACGCAGTATTTT. The rearrangement uses TRBV18 and TRBJ2-3; D remains ambiguous. The CDR3 is 15 residues long. V lost 1 base to trimming and J lost 0 bases, with 8 bases between them. Germline lookup yields CDR1 KGHSH and CDR2 LQKENI.